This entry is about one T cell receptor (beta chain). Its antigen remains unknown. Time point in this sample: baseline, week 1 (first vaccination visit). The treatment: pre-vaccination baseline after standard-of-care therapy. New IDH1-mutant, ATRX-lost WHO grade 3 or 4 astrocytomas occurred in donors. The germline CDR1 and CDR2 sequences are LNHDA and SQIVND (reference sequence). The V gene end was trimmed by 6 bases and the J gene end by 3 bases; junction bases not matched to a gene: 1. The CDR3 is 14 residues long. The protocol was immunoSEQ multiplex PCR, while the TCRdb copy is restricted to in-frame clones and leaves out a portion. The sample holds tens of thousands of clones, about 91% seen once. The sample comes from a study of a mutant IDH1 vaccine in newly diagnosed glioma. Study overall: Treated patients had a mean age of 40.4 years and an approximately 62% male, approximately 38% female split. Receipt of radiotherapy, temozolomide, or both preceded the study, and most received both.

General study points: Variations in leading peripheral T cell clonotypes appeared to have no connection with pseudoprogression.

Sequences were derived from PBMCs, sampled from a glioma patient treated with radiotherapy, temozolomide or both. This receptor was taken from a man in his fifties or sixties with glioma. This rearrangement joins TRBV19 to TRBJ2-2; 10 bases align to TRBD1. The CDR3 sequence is CASRGTGDTGELFF. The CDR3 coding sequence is TGTGCCAGTAGGGGGACAGGGGACACCGGGGAGCTGTTTTTT.